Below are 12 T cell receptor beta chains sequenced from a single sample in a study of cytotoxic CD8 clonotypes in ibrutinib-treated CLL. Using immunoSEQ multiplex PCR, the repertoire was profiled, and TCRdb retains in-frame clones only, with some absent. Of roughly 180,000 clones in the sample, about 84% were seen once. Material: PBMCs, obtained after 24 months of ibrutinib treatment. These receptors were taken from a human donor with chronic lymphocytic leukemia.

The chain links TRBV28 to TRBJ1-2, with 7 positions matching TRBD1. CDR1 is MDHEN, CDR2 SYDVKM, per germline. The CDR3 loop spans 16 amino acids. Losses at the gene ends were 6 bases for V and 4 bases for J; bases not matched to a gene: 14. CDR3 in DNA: TGTGCCAGCAGCCTTGTTAGGGGGCCTTCTAGCTATGGCTACACCTTC. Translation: CASSLVRGPSSYGYTF.

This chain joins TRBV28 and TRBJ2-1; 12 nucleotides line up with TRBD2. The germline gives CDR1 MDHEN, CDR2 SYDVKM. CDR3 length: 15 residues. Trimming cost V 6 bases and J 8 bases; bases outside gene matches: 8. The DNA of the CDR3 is TGTGCCAGCAGGGAGTGGACTAGCGGGACCCATGAGCAGTTCTTC. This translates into CASREWTSGTHEQFF.

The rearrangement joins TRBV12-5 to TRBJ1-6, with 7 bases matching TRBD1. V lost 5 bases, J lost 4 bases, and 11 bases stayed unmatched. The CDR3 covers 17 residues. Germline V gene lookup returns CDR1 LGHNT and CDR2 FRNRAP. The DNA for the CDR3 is TGTGCTAGTGGTGCCGGGACAGCCGTCCTGTATAATTCACCCCTCCACTTT. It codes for CASGAGTAVLYNSPLHF.

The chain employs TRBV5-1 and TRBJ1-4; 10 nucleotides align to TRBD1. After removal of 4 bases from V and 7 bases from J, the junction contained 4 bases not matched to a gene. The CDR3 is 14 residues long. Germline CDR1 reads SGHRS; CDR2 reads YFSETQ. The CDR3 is CASSDDRGREKLFF. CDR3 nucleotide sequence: TGCGCCAGCAGCGACGACAGGGGGCGTGAAAAACTGTTTTTT.

CDR3 coding DNA: TGCGCCAGCAGTGGCAGCTACGAGCAGTACTTC. Encoded protein: CASSGSYEQYF. The rearrangement uses TRBV10-1 and TRBJ2-7; unclear D gene. Deletions cut 4 bases from V and 3 bases from J, with 4 bases between. The CDR3 has 11 residues. The germline V gene encodes CDR1 WNHNN and CDR2 SYGVQD (reference sequence).

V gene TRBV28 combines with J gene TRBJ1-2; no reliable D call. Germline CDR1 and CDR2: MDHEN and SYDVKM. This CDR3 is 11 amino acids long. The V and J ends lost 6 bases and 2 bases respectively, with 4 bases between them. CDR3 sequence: CASRGNYGYTF. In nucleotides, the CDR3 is TGTGCCAGCAGGGGAAACTATGGCTACACCTTC.

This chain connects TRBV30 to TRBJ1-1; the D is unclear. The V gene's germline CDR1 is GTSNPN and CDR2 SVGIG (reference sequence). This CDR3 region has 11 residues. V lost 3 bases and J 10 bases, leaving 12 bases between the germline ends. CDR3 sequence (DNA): TGTGCCTGGAGACGGAACCTCCCAGCTTTCTTT. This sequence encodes CAWRRNLPAFF.

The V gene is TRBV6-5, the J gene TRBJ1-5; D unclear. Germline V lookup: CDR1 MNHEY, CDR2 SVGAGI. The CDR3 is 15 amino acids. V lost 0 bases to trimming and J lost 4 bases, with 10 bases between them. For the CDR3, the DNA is TGTGCCAGCAGTTACTCGGAGATAAAGAATCAGCCCCAGCATTTT. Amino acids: CASSYSEIKNQPQHF.

CDR3 nucleotide sequence: TGTGCCAGCAGCCAAGGGCTAGCGGGAGGGTATTCGGAGACCCAGTACTTC. Its protein product is CASSQGLAGGYSETQYF. The rearrangement links TRBV4-2 to TRBJ2-5; 12 nucleotides line up with TRBD2. V shed 1 base and J 5 bases; nucleotides not matched to a gene: 8. CDR1 and CDR2 (germline): LGHNA, YNFKEQ. The CDR3 is 17 amino acids.

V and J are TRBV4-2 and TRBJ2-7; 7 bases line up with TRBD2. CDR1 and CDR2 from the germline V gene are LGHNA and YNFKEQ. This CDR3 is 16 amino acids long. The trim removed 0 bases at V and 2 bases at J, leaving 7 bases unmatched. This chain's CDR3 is CASSQDEVRGAYEQYF. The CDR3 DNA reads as TGTGCCAGCAGCCAAGATGAAGTTCGGGGGGCCTACGAGCAGTACTTC.

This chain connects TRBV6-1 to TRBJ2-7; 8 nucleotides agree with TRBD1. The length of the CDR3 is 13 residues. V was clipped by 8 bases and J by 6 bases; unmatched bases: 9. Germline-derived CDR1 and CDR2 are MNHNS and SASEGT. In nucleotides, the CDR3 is TGTGCCAGCGGACAGGGCCTACGAGGCGAGCAGTACTTC. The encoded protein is CASGQGLRGEQYF.

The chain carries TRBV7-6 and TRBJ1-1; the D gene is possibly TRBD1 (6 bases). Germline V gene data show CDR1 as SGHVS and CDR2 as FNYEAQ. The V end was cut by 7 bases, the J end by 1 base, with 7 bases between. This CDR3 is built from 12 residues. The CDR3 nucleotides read TGTGCCAGCAAGGGACAGAACACTGAAGCTTTCTTT. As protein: CASKGQNTEAFF.